One and the same sample provided the 15 T cell receptor beta chains below, sequenced in a study of cytomegalovirus exposure and HLA in healthy donors. PCR amplification relied on 60 Vbeta primers (plus 13 Jbeta primers). Assay: immunoSEQ multiplex PCR; the TCRdb copy retains only in-frame clones and omits some. Here the sample spans about 90,000 clones, 67% being singletons. Sequenced sample: PBMCs. The source is a man aged 30-40 years in good health and CMV-seronegative.

A single count supports this clone. The chain employs TRBV7-9 and TRBJ1-1; D gene unclear. CDR1 is SEHNR, CDR2 FQNEAQ, per germline (reference sequence). Trimming took off 2 bases at V and 0 bases at J, with 16 bases between the two ends. The CDR3 consists of 17 residues. CDR3 coding DNA: TGTGCCAGCAGCTTACAATCTTGGACTGATATGAACACTGAAGCTTTCTTT. Protein sequence: CASSLQSWTDMNTEAFF.

CDR3 sequence (DNA): TGTGCCTGGAGTGTCAGCGATGGGCAGCCCCAGCATTTT. This translates into CAWSVSDGQPQHF. J is TRBJ1-5 and V is TRBV30, with no clear D. Germline CDR1 reads GTSNPN; CDR2 reads SVGIG (reference sequence). The CDR3 spans 13 residues. Trimming stripped 0 bases from V and 7 bases from J, with 10 bases between.

The chain links TRBV15 to TRBJ2-3; D call uncertain. The CDR3 totals 13 residues. The V end was cut by 0 bases, the J end by 3 bases, with 4 bases between. CDR1 is LNHNV, CDR2 YYDKDF, per germline (reference sequence). The CDR3 sequence is CATSRESTDTQYF. The CDR3 bases are TGTGCCACCAGCAGAGAATCGACAGATACGCAGTATTTT.

This clone was counted between two and nine times. The rearrangement links TRBV29-1 to TRBJ2-6; D gene unclear. This CDR3 region has 14 residues. Germline V CDR1 and CDR2: SQVTM, ANQGSEA. V dropped 5 bases and J dropped 0 bases, with 8 bases sitting between them. This chain's CDR3 is CSVLVSSGANVLTF. The CDR3 DNA sequence: TGCAGCGTTTTAGTAAGCTCTGGGGCCAACGTCCTGACTTTC.

This clone was detected once. The chain links TRBV4-3 to TRBJ1-3; unclear D gene. In germline, CDR1 is LGHNA, CDR2 YSLEER. This CDR3 comprises 15 residues. The V end lost 5 bases, the J end lost 1 base, and 12 bases lay between the germline ends. The CDR3 region has the DNA TGCGCCAGCAGCTCATATGGCAGATCTGGAAACACCATATATTTT. Its protein is CASSSYGRSGNTIYF.

The chain has TRBV7-2 and TRBJ2-2, with D uncertain. Germline CDR1 is SGHTA and CDR2 is FQGNSA. V lost 1 base, J lost 1 base, and 10 bases lay in between. CDR3 length: 16 amino acids. The CDR3 coding sequence is TGTGCCAGCAGCTTAGTTTCCCCAGGGAACACCGGGGAGCTGTTTTTT. Protein product: CASSLVSPGNTGELFF.

V gene TRBV27 combines with J gene TRBJ1-1; possible D gene TRBD1, 6 bases. V was cut by 4 bases and J by 10 bases, with 22 bases left in between. Per the germline V gene, CDR1 is MNHEY and CDR2 is SMNVEV (reference sequence). This CDR3 spans 15 amino acids. For the CDR3, the DNA is TGTGCCAGCAGTTCAACCTCACAGGGAAATTGGGGAGCTTTCTTT. Protein sequence: CASSSTSQGNWGAFF.

This clone was counted only a few times. Here the CDR3 DNA reads TGTGCCACCAGCAGAGATCGTAGACAGTTCAACTATGGCTACACCTTC. It specifies CATSRDRRQFNYGYTF. The chain uses TRBV15 and TRBJ1-2, with D possibly being TRBD1 (5 bases). The V end lost 0 bases, the J end lost 2 bases, and 13 bases lay between the germline ends. This CDR3 comprises 16 residues. Germline values: CDR1 LNHNV, CDR2 YYDKDF (reference sequence).

The V and J genes are TRBV30 and TRBJ1-6; D uncertain. CDR1 and CDR2 from the germline V gene are GTSNPN and SVGIG (reference sequence). The V and J ends lost 0 bases and 9 bases respectively, with 15 bases between them. This CDR3 contains 15 residues. For the CDR3, the DNA is TGTGCCTGGAGTGTGGGTCTGAAGCGGGTTTCACCCCTCCACTTT. It yields the protein CAWSVGLKRVSPLHF.

V and J are TRBV27 and TRBJ2-1, with unresolved D. Trimming took off 3 bases at V and 10 bases at J, with 7 bases between the two ends. This CDR3 region has 11 residues. CDR1 MNHEY and CDR2 SMNVEV come from the germline V gene (reference sequence). CDR3 sequence reads: CASSFEAEQFF. The CDR3 coding sequence is TGTGCCAGCAGTTTTGAAGCGGAGCAGTTCTTC.

This clone was observed a few times. This chain links TRBV7-3 with TRBJ1-1; 7 bases fit TRBD1. The length of the CDR3 is 13 residues. Germline CDR1 reads SGHTA; CDR2 reads FQGTGA. Unmatched junction bases numbered 8, after V lost 5 bases and J lost 8 bases. CDR3 in amino acids: CASSQQAGGEAFF. CDR3 DNA: TGTGCCAGCAGCCAACAAGCAGGGGGGGAAGCTTTCTTT.

This clone was counted once. V gene TRBV6-5 combines with J gene TRBJ2-7; maybe TRBD2 (5 bases). V dropped 5 bases and J dropped 2 bases, with 13 bases sitting between them. The CDR3 runs 14 residues. Germline V gene lookup returns CDR1 MNHEY and CDR2 SVGAGI. CDR3 residues: CASSVLRATYEQYF. The DNA for the CDR3 is TGTGCCAGCAGTGTCCTGAGGGCGACCTACGAGCAGTACTTC.

The V call is TRBV5-6, the J call TRBJ2-3, with unresolved D. The V gene lost 7 bases and the J gene lost 1 base, with 7 bases spanning the gap. The CDR3 consists of 12 residues. Germline CDR1 reads SGHDT; CDR2 reads YYEEEE. The CDR3 sequence: CASGPGTDTQYF. CDR3 nucleotide sequence: TGTGCCAGCGGGCCGGGCACAGATACGCAGTATTTT.

The genes are TRBV28 and TRBJ1-5; D remains ambiguous. V dropped 3 bases and J dropped 1 base, with 13 bases sitting between them. The CDR3 length is 16 residues. Looked up from germline, CDR1 is MDHEN and CDR2 is SYDVKM. The CDR3 DNA sequence: TGTGCCAGCAGTTTCCCCTTCGGGGTAAGCAATCAGCCCCAGCATTTT. Amino acids: CASSFPFGVSNQPQHF.

This clone was recorded a few times. The chain is built from TRBV6-6 and TRBJ1-1, with D unresolved. This CDR3 contains 13 residues. Germline V CDR1 and CDR2: MNHNY, SVGAGI (reference sequence). With 0 bases removed from V and 6 bases from J, the gap between germline ends came to 8 bases. CDR3 sequence: CASSYSNGPEAFF. CDR3 sequence (DNA): TGTGCCAGCAGTTACTCGAACGGTCCTGAAGCTTTCTTT.